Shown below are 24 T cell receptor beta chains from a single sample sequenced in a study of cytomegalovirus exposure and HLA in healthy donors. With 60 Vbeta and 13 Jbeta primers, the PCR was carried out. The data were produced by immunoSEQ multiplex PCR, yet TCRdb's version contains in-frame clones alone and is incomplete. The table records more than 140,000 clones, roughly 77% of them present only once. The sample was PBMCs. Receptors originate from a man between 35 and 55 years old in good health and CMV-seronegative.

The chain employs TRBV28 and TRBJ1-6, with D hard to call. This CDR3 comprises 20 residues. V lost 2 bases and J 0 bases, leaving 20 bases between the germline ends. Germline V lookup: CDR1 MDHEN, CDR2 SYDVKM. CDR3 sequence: CASSLVLASGQSSYNSPLHF. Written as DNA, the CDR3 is TGTGCCAGCAGTTTAGTTCTGGCAAGTGGGCAAAGCTCCTATAATTCACCCCTCCACTTT.

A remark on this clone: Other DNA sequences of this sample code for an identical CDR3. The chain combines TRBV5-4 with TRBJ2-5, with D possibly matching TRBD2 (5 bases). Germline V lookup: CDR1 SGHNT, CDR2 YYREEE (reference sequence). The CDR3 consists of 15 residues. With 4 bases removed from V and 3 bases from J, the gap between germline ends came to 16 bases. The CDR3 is CASSPARGGEETQYF. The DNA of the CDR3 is TGTGCCAGCAGCCCGGCCCGGGGTGGAGAAGAGACCCAGTACTTC.

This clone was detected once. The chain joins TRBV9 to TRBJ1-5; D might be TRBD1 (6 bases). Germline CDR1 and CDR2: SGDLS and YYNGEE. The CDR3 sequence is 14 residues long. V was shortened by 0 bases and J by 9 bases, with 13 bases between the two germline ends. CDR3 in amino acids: CASSVGTAYGPQHF. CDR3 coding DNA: TGTGCCAGCAGCGTAGGGACAGCCTATGGGCCCCAGCATTTT.

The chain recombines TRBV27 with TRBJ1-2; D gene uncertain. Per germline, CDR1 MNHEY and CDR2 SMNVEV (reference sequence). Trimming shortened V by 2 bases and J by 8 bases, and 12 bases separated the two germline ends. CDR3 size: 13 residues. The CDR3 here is CASSLSVGAGYTF. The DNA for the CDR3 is TGTGCCAGCAGTTTAAGTGTGGGAGCGGGCTACACCTTC.

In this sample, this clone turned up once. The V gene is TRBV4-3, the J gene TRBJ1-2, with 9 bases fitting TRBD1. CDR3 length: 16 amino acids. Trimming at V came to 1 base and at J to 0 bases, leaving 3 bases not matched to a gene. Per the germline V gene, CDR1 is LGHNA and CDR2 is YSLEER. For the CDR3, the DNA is TGCGCCAGCAGCCAAGGGGACAGGGCCCCTAACTATGGCTACACCTTC. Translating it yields CASSQGDRAPNYGYTF.

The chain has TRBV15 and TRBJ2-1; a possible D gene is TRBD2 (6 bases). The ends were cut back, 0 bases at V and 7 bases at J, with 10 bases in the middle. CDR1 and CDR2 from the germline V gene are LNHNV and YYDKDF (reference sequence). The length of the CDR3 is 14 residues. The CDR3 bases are TGTGCCACCAGCAGAGAGGCGGGGTTGAATGAGCAGTTCTTC. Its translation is CATSREAGLNEQFF.

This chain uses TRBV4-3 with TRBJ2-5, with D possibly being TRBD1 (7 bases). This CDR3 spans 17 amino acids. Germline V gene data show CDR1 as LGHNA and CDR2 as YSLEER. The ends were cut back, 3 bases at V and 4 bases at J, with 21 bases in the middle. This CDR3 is CASSQPVGGGSGETQYF. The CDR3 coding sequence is TGCGCCAGCAGCCAGCCGGTTGGAGGGGGCTCGGGAGAGACCCAGTACTTC.

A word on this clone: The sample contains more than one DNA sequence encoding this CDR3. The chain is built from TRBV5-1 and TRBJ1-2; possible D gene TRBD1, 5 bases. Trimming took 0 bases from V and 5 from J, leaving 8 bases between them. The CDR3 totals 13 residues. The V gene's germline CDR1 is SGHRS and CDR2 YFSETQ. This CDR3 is CASSLEAGYGYTF. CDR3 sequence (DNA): TGCGCCAGCAGCTTGGAGGCAGGGTATGGCTACACCTTC.

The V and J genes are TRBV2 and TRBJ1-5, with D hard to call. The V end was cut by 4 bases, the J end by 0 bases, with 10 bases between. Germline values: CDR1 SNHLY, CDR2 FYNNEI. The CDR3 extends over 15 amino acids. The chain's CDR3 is CASSAFGNSNQPQHF. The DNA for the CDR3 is TGTGCCAGCAGTGCATTCGGGAATAGCAATCAGCCCCAGCATTTT.

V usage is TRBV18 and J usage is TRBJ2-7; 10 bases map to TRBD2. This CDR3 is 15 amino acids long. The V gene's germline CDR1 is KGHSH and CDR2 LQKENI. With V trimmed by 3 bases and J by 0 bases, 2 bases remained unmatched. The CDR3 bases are TGTGCCAGCTCACCGGGACTAGCGAACTCCTACGAGCAGTACTTC. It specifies CASSPGLANSYEQYF.

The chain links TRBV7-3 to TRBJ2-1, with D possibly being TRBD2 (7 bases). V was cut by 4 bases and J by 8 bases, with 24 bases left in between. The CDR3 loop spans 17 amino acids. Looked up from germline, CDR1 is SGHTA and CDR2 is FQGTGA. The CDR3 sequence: CASSSRGGGRFGDEQFF. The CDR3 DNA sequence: TGTGCCAGCAGCTCCCGAGGGGGGGGCCGTTTTGGGGATGAGCAGTTCTTC.

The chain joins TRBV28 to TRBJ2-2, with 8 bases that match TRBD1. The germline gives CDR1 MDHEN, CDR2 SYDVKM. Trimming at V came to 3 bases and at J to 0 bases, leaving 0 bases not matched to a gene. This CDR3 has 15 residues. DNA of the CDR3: TGTGCCAGCAGTTTGACAGGGGCGAACACCGGGGAGCTGTTTTTT. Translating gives CASSLTGANTGELFF.

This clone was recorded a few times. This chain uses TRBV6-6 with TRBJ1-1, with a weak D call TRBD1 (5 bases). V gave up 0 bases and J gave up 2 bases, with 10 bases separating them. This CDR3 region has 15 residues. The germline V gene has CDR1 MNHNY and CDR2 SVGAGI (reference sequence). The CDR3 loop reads CASSYSLQDNTEAFF. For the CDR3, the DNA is TGTGCCAGCAGTTACTCGTTACAGGATAACACTGAAGCTTTCTTT.

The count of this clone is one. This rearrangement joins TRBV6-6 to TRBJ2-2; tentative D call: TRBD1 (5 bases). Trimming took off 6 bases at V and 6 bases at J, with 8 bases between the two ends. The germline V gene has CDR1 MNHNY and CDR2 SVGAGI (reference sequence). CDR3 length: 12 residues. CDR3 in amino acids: CASSQGPGELFF. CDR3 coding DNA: TGTGCCAGCAGCCAGGGTCCCGGGGAGCTGTTTTTT.

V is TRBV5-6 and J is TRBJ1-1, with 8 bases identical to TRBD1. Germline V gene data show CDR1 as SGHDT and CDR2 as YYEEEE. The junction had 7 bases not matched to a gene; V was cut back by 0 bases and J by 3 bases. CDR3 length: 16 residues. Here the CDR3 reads CASSLAADRGHTEAFF. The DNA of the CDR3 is TGTGCCAGCAGCTTGGCCGCTGACAGGGGTCACACTGAAGCTTTCTTT.

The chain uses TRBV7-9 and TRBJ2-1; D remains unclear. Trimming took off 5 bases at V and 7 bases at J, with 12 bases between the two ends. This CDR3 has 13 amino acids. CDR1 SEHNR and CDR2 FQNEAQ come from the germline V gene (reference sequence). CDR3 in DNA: TGTGCCAGCAGCCTGCGGCCCGAAAATGAGCAGTTCTTC. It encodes CASSLRPENEQFF.

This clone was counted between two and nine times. The CDR3 DNA reads TGCGCCAGCACCGAAGGTAGCGGGGGGCCCTACACCGGGGAGCTGTTTTTT. This codes for CASTEGSGGPYTGELFF. The chain has TRBV5-1 and TRBJ2-2; 10 bases map to TRBD2. J was trimmed by 3 bases and V by 6 bases; bases with no gene match: 11. This CDR3 has 17 residues. CDR1 is SGHRS, CDR2 YFSETQ, per germline.

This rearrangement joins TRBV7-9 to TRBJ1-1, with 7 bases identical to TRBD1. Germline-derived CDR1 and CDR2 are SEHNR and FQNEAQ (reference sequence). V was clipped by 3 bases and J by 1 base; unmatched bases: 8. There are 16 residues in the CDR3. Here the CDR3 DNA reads TGTGCCAGCAGCTTCAAGGGGGCGCGTAGGAACACTGAAGCTTTCTTT. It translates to CASSFKGARRNTEAFF.

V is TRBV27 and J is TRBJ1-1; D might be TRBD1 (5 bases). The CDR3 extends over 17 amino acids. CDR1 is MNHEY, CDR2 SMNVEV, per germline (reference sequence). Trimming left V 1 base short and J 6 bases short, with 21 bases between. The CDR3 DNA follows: TGTGCCAGCAGTTTATGGGGGTGGCGGGATTGGGAGGCTGAAGCTTTCTTT. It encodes CASSLWGWRDWEAEAFF.

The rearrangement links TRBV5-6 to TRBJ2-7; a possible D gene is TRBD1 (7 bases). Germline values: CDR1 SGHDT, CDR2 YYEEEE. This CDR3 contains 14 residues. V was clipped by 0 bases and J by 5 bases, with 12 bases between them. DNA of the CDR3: TGTGCCAGCAGCTTGGGTCAGGGGGGAAACGAGCAGTACTTC. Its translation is CASSLGQGGNEQYF.

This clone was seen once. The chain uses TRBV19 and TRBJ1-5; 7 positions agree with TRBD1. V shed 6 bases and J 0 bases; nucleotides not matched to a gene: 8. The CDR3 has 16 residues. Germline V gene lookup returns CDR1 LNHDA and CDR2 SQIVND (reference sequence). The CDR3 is CASRITGANSNQPQHF. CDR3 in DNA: TGTGCCAGTAGAATAACAGGGGCTAATAGCAATCAGCCCCAGCATTTT.

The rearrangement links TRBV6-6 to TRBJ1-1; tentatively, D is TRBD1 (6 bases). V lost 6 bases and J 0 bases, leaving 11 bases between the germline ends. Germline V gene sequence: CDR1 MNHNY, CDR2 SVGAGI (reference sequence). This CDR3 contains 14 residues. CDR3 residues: CASRYGQLNTEAFF. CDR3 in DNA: TGTGCCAGCAGATACGGACAGTTGAACACTGAAGCTTTCTTT.

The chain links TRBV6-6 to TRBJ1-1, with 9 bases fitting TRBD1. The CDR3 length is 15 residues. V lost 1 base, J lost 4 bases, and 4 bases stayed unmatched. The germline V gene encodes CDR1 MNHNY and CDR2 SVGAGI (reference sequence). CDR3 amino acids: CASSYFPGQGTEAFF. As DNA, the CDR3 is TGTGCCAGCAGTTACTTTCCGGGACAGGGCACTGAAGCTTTCTTT.

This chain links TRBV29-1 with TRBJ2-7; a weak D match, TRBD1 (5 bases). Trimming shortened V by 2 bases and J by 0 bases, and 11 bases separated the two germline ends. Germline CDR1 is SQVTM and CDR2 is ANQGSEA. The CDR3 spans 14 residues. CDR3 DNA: TGCAGCGTTGAATCCAGGGAACTCTCCTACGAGCAGTACTTC. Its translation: CSVESRELSYEQYF.